Included here is one T cell receptor beta chain sequence, with context. These data originate in a study of shared T cell receptors in the human thymus. The CDR3 totals 13 residues. The J segment lost 1 base and the V segment lost 7 bases, leaving 4 bases of the junction unmatched. The germline V gene encodes CDR1 MDHEN and CDR2 SYDVKM. Here immunoSEQ multiplex PCR was the method, and the copy in TCRdb shows in-frame clones only, minus some. The table lists about 660,000 clones, more than 70% of them singletons. The same sample was also studied in work on human thymus T cells. That study reports: Thymus specimens were resections from corrective heart surgery. Related research described thymic repertoires that were highly overlapping among unrelated individuals.

The sequencing sample was made of thymocytes. This chain connects TRBV28 to TRBJ2-7, with 7 positions matching TRBD1. This TCR was sampled from a boy in the first two years of life with a congenital heart defect. The CDR3 loop reads CASKPGQSYEQYF. The DNA for the CDR3 is TGTGCCAGCAAACCGGGACAGTCCTACGAGCAGTACTTC.